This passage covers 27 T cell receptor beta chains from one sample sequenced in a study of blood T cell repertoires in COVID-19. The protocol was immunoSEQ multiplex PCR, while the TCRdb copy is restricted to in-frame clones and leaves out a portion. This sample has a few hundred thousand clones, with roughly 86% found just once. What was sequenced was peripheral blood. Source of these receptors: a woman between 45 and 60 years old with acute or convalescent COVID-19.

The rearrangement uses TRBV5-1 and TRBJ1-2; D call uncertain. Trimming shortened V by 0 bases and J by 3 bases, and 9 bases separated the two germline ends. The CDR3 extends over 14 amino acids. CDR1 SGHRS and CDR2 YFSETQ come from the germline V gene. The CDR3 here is CASSLGQAHYGYTF. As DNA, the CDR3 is TGCGCCAGCAGCTTGGGGCAGGCGCACTATGGCTACACCTTC. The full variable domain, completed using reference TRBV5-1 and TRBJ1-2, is KAGVTQTPRYLIKTRGQQVTLSCSPISGHRSVSWYQQTPGQGLQFLFEYFSETQRNKGNFPGRFSGRQFSNSRSEMNVSTLELGDSALYLCASSLGQAHYGYTFGSGTRLTVV.

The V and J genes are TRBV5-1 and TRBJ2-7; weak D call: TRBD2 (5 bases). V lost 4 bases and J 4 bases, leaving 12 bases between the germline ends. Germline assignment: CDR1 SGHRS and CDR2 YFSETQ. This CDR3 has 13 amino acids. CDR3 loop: CASSATGVYEQYF. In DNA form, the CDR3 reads TGCGCCAGCAGCGCGACCGGGGTATACGAGCAGTACTTC.

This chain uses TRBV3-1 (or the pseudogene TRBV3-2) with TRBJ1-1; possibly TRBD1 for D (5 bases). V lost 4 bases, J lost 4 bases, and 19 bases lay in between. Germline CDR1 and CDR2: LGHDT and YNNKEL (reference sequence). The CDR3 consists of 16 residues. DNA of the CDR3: TGTGCCAGCAGCCGGTTTGGAGGGGAACTCTCCACTGAAGCTTTCTTT. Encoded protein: CASSRFGGELSTEAFF.

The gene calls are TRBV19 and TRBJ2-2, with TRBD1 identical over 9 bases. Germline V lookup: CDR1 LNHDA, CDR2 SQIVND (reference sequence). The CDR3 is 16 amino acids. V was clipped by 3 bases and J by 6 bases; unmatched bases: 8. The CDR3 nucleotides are TGTGCCAGTAGTATCCGGGGACAGGGTAAACCCGGGGAGCTGTTTTTT. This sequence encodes CASSIRGQGKPGELFF.

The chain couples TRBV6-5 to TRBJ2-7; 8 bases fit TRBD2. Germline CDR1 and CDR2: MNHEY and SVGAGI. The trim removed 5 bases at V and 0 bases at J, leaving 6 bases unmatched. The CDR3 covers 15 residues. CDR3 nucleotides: TGTGCCAGCAGTCTAGCGGGTGGGAGCTCCTACGAGCAGTACTTC. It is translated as CASSLAGGSSYEQYF.

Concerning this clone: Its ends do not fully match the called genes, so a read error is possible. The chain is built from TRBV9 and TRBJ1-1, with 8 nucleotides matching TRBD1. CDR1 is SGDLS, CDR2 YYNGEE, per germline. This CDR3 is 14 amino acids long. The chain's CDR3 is CASRVGQGSGEAFF. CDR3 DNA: TGTGCCAGCAGGGTAGGACAGGGAAGTGGTGAAGCTTTCTTT.

The CDR3: CASSKKQGAVTEAFF. In nucleotides, the CDR3 is TGTGCCAGCAGCAAAAAACAGGGGGCAGTCACTGAAGCTTTCTTT. This sequence joins TRBV11-2 and TRBJ1-1; TRBD1 agrees at 9 bases. Germline V CDR1 and CDR2: SGHAT, FQNNGV. V lost 5 bases, J lost 4 bases, and 8 bases stayed unmatched. This CDR3 is built from 15 residues.

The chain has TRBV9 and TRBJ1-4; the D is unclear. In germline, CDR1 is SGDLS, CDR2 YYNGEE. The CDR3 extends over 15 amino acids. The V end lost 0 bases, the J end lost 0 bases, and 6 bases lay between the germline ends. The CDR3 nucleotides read TGTGCCAGCAGCGTAGCCGGTTCAACTAATGAAAAACTGTTTTTT. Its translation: CASSVAGSTNEKLFF.

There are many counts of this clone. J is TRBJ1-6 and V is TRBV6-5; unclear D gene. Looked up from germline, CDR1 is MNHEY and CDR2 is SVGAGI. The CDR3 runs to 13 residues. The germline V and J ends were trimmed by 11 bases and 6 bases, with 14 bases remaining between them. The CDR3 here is CAYGGEGNSPLHF. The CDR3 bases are TGTGCCTACGGTGGGGAGGGTAATTCACCCCTCCACTTT.

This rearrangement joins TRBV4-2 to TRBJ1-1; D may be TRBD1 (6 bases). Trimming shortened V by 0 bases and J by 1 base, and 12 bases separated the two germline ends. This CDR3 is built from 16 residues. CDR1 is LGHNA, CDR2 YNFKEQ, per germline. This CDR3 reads CASSQEVGRGNTEAFF. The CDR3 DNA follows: TGTGCCAGCAGCCAAGAAGTGGGCAGGGGGAACACTGAAGCTTTCTTT.

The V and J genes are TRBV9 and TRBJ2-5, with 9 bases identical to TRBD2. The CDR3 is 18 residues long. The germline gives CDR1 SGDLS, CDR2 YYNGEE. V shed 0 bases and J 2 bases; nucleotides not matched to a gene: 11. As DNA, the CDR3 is TGTGCCAGCAGCGTAGGATTAGCGGGAGACGTTTGGCAAGAGACCCAGTACTTC. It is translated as CASSVGLAGDVWQETQYF.

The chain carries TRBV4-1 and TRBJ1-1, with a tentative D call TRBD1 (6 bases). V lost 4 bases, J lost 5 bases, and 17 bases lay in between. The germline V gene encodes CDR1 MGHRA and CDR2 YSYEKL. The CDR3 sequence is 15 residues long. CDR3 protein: CASSRLQGDRTEAFF. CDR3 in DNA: TGCGCCAGCAGCCGCCTACAGGGAGATCGAACTGAAGCTTTCTTT.

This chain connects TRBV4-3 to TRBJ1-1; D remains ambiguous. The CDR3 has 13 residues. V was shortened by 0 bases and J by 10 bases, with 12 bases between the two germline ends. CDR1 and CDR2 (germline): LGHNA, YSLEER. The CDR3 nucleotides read TGCGCCAGCAGCCAAGACCCAGGCCTTGGAGCTTTCTTT. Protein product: CASSQDPGLGAFF.

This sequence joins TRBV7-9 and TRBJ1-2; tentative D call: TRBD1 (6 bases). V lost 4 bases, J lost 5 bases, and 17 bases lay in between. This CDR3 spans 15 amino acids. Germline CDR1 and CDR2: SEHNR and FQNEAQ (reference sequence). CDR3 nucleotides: TGTGCCAGCAGCTCGACGGACAGCGGCTGGTATGGCTACACCTTC. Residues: CASSSTDSGWYGYTF. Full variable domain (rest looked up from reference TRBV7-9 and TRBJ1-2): DTGVSQNPRHKITKRGQNVTFRCDPISEHNRLYWYRQTLGQGPEFLTYFQNEAQLEKSRLLSDRFSAERPKGSFSTLEIQRTEQGDSAMYLCASSSTDSGWYGYTFGSGTRLTVV.

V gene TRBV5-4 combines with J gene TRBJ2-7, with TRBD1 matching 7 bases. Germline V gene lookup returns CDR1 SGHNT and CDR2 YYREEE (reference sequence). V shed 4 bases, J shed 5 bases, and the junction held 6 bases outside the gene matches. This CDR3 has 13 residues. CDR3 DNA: TGTGCCAGCAGCGCCCCAGGGGGAGACGAGCAGTACTTC. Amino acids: CASSAPGGDEQYF.

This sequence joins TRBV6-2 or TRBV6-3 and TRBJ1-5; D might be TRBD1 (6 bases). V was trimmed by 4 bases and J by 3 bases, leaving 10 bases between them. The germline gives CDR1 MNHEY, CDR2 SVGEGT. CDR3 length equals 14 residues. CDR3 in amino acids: CASSSRQDNQPQHF. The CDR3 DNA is TGTGCCAGCAGTTCCAGACAGGACAATCAGCCCCAGCATTTT.

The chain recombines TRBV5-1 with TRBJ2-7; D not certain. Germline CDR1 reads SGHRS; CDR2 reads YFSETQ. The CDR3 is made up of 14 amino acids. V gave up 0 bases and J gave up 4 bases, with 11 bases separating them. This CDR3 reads CASSLGLGVYEQYF. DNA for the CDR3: TGCGCCAGCAGCTTGGGACTTGGAGTATACGAGCAGTACTTC.

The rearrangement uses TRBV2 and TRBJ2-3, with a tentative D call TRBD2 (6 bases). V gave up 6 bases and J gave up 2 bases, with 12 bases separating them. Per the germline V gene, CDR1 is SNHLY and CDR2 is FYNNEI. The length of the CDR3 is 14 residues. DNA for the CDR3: TGTGCCAGCAGGAGGGACTTTACCACAGATACGCAGTATTTT. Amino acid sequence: CASRRDFTTDTQYF.

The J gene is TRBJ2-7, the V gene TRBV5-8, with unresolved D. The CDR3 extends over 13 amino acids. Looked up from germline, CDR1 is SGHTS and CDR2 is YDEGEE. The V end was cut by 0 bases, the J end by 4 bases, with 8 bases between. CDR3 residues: CASSLDTNYEQYF. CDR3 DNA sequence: TGTGCCAGCAGCTTGGACACTAATTACGAGCAGTACTTC.

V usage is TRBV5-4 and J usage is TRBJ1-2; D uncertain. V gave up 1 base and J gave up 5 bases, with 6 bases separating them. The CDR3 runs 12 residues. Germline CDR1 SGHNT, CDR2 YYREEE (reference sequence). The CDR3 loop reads CASSLLGYGYTF. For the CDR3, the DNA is TGTGCCAGCAGCTTGCTAGGTTATGGCTACACCTTC.

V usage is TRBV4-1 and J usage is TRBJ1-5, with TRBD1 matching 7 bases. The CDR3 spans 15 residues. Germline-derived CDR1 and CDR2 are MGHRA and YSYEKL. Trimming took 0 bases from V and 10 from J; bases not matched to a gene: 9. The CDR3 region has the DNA TGCGCCAGCAGCCAAGACGAACAGGGGCCCCGACCCCAGCATTTT. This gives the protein CASSQDEQGPRPQHF.

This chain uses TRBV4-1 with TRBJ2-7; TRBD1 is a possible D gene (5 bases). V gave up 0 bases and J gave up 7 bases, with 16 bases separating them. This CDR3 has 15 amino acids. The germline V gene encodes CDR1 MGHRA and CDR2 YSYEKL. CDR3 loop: CASSQDWGLLREQYF. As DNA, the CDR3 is TGCGCCAGCAGCCAAGATTGGGGCCTCCTACGAGAGCAGTACTTC.

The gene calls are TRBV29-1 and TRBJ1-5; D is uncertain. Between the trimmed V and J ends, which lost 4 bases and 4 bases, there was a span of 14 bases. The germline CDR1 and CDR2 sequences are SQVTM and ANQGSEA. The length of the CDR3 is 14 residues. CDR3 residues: CSVGEKGQNQPQHF. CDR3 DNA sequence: TGCAGCGTTGGGGAGAAAGGGCAGAATCAGCCCCAGCATTTT.

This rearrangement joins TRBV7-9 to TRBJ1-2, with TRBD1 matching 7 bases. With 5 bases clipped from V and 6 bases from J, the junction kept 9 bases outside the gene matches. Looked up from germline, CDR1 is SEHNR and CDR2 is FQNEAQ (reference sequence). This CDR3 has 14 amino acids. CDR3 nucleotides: TGTGCCAGCAGCCATGACAGGGAGCCAAATGGCTACACCTTC. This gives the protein CASSHDREPNGYTF. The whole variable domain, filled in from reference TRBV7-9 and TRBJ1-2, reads DTGVSQNPRHKITKRGQNVTFRCDPISEHNRLYWYRQTLGQGPEFLTYFQNEAQLEKSRLLSDRFSAERPKGSFSTLEIQRTEQGDSAMYLCASSHDREPNGYTFGSGTRLTVV.

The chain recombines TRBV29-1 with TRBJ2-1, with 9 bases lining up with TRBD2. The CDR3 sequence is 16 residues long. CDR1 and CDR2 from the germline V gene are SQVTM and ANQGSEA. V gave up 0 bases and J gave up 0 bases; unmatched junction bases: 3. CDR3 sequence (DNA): TGCAGCGTTGAAGATTCTAGCGGGGACTCCTACAATGAGCAGTTCTTC. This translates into CSVEDSSGDSYNEQFF.

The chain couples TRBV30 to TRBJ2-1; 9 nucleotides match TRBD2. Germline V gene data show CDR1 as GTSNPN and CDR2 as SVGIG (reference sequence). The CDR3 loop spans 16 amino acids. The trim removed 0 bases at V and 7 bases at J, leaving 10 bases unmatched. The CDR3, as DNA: TGTGCCTGGAGTGTAGTCGGTGTTAGCGGGAGAAATGAGCAGTTCTTC. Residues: CAWSVVGVSGRNEQFF.

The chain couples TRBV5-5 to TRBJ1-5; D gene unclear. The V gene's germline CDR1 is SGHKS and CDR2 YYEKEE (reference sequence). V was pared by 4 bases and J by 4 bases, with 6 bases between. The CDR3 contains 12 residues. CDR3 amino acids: CASSVENQPQHF. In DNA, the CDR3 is TGTGCCAGCAGCGTAGAAAATCAGCCCCAGCATTTT.